The 6 T cell receptor beta chains in this list originate from one sample, sequenced in a study of metastatic and nonmetastatic thyroid tumors. No treatment of any kind had been given to any patient before thyroid surgery. TCRdb re-called clones from the PCR reads using MiXCR. The sample holds roughly 81,000 clones, around 9.1% seen once. The sequenced material came from blood. The receptors originated from a female donor with papillary thyroid cancer or a benign thyroid nodule (not recorded which). Some clones in this sample may be carry-over from other donors' samples.

This clone turned up a few times. The genes are TRBV5-4 and TRBJ2-4; D is unresolved. CDR3 length equals 17 residues. The germline CDR1 and CDR2 sequences are SGHNT and YYREEE (reference sequence). V was pared by 4 bases and J by 0 bases, with 17 bases between. CDR3 amino acids: CASSPLQSLRAKNIQYF. For the CDR3, the DNA is TGTGCCAGCAGCCCCCTTCAGTCCCTGAGAGCCAAAAACATTCAGTACTTC.

This clone was recorded many times. The CDR3: CASSVAGEGSYEQYF. In DNA, the CDR3 is TGTGCCAGCAGTGTGGCGGGGGAAGGCTCCTACGAGCAGTACTTC. This chain connects TRBV6-1 to TRBJ2-7, with 7 bases identical to TRBD2. This CDR3 has 15 residues. V shed 4 bases, J shed 0 bases, and the junction held 6 bases outside the gene matches. In germline, CDR1 is MNHNS, CDR2 SASEGT.

This clone was found many times. V and J are TRBV5-6 and TRBJ2-2, with a weak D call TRBD2 (6 bases). Looked up from germline, CDR1 is SGHDT and CDR2 is YYEEEE. The CDR3 has 15 residues. The V end lost 5 bases, the J end lost 6 bases, and 17 bases lay between the germline ends. The CDR3 is CASSQRGGPAGELFF. CDR3 nucleotides: TGTGCCAGCAGTCAAAGGGGAGGACCGGCCGGGGAGCTGTTTTTT.

This clone appeared many times. CDR3 residues: CASSYSGSADGYTF. The CDR3 DNA sequence: TGTGCCAGCAGTTACTCCGGGTCAGCAGATGGCTACACCTTC. This chain links TRBV6-6 with TRBJ1-2; D gene uncertain. The CDR3 extends over 14 amino acids. The V and J ends lost 0 bases and 6 bases respectively, with 11 bases between them. Germline V gene lookup returns CDR1 MNHNY and CDR2 SVGAGI (reference sequence).

This clone occurred many times. V gene TRBV15 combines with J gene TRBJ1-4; 7 bases match TRBD1. The CDR3 contains 15 residues. V was clipped by 4 bases and J by 1 base; unmatched bases: 3. The germline V gene has CDR1 LNHNV and CDR2 YYDKDF (reference sequence). The CDR3 nucleotides are TGTGCCACCAGCACCCGACAGGGAACTAATGAAAAACTGTTTTTT. Its protein is CATSTRQGTNEKLFF.

Note on this clone: A single base separates this from a much larger clone, so it may be a read error. The rearrangement joins TRBV18 to TRBJ2-4; 9 bases line up with TRBD1. The last part of the DNA fits TRBJ2-1 better; the J call may be wrong. This CDR3 spans 18 amino acids. Germline values: CDR1 KGHSH, CDR2 LQKENI. The CDR3 spells CASSPYGQGLDGRNGQFF. The CDR3 bases are TGTGCCAGCTCACCGTACGGACAGGGGCTTGACGGAAGGAATGGGCAGTTCTTC.